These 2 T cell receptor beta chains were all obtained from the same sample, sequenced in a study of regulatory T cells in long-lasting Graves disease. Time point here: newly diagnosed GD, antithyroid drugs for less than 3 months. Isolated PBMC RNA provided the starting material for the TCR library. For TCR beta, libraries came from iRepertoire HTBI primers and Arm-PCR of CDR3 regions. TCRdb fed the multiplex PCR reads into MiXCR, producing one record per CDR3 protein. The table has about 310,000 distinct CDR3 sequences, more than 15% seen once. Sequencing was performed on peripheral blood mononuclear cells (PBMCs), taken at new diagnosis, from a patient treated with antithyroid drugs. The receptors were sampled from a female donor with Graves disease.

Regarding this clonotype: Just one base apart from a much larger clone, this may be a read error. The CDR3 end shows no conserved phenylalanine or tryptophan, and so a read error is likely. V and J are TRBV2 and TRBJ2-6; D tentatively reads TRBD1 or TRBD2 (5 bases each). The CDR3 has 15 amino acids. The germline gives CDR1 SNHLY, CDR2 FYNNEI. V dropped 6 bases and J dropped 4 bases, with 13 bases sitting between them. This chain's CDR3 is CASRTRGVGANVLTL. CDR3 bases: TGTGCCAGCAGGACTCGAGGGGTCGGGGCCAACGTCCTGACTCTC.

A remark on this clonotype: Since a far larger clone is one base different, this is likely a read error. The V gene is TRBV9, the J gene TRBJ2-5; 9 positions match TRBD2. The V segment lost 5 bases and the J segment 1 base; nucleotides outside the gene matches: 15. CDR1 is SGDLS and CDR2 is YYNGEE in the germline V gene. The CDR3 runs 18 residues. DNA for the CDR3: TGTGCCAGCAGTCTTCGAGCGGGAGGTGGGAGCGGCCAAGAGACCCAGTACTTC. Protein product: CASSLRAGGGSGQETQYF.